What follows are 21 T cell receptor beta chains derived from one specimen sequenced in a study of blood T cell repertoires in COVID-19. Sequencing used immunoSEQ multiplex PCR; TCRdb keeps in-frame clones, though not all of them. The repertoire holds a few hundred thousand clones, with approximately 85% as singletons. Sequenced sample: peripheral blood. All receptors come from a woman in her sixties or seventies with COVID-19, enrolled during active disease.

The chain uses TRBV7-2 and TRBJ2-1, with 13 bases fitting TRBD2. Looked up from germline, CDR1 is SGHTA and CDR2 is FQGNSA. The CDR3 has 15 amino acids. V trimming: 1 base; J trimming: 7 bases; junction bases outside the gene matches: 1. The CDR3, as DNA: TGTGCCAGCAGCTTAGTGGGACTAGCGGGAAATGAGCAGTTCTTC. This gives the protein CASSLVGLAGNEQFF.

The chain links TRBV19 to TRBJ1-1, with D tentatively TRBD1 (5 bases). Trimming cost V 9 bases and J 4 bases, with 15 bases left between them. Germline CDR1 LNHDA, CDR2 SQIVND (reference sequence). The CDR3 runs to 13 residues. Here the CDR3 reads CASRQHDGTEAFF. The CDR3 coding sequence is TGTGCCAGCCGACAGCACGACGGCACTGAAGCTTTCTTT.

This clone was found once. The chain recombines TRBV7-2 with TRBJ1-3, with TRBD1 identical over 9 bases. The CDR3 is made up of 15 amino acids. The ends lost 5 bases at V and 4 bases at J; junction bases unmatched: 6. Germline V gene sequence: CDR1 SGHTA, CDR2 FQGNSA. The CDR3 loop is CASSTGTGQGNTIYF. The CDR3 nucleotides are TGTGCCAGCAGCACCGGGACAGGGCAAGGAAACACCATATATTTT.

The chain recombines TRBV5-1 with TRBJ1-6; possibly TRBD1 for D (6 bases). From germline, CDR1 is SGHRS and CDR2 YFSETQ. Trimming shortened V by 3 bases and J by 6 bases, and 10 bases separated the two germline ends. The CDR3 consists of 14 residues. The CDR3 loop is CASSSGHLNSPLHF. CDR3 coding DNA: TGCGCCAGCAGCTCGGGACACCTTAATTCACCCCTCCACTTT.

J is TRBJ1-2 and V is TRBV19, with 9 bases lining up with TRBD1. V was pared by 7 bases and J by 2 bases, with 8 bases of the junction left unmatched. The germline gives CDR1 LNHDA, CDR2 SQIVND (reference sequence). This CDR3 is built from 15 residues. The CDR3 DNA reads TGTGCCAGTACCGACCCCACAGGGGGCAACTATGGCTACACCTTC. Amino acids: CASTDPTGGNYGYTF.

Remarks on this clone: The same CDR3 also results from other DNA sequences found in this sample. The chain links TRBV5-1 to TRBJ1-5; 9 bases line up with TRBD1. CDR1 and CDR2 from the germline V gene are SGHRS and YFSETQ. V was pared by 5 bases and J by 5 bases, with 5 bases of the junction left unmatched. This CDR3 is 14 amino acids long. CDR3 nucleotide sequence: TGCGCCAGCAGTTCTACAGGGGGCGATCAGCCCCAGCATTTT. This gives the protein CASSSTGGDQPQHF.

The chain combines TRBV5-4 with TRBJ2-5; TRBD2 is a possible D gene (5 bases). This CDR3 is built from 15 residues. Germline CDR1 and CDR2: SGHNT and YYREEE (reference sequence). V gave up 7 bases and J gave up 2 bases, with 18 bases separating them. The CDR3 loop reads CASSIPRADQETQYF. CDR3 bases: TGTGCCAGCTCAATCCCGCGGGCCGATCAAGAGACCCAGTACTTC.

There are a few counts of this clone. The CDR3 DNA sequence: TGTGCCAGCTCACCTCGGACAGGGGGAACGGAAAAACTGTTTTTT. Translating gives CASSPRTGGTEKLFF. The chain links TRBV18 to TRBJ1-4; 10 bases match TRBD1. This CDR3 comprises 15 residues. With 3 bases clipped from V and 8 bases from J, the junction kept 6 bases outside the gene matches. Germline loops: CDR1 KGHSH, CDR2 LQKENI.

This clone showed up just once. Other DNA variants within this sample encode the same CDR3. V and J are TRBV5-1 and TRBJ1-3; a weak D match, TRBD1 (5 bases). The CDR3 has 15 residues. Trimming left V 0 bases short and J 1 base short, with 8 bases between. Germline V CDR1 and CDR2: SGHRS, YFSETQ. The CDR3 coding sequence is TGCGCCAGCAGCTTGGTCCCAGGGTCTGGAAACACCATATATTTT. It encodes CASSLVPGSGNTIYF.

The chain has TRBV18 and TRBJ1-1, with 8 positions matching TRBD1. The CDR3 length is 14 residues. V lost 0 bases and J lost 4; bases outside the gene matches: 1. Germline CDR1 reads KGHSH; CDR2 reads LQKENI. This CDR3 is CASSPPDRVTEAFF. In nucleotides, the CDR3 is TGTGCCAGCTCACCACCGGACAGGGTCACTGAAGCTTTCTTT.

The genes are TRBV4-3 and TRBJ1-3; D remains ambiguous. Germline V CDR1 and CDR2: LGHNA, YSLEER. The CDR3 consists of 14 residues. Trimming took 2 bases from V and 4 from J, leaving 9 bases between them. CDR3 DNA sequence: TGCGCCAGCAGCCAATTCTCAGCGGGAAACACCATATATTTT. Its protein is CASSQFSAGNTIYF.

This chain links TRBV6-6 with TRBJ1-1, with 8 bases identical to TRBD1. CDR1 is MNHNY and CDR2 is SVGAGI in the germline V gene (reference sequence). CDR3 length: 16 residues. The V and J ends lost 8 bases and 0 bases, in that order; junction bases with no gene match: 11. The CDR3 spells CASQDPGGSMNTEAFF. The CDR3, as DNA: TGTGCCAGCCAGGATCCAGGGGGCTCCATGAACACTGAAGCTTTCTTT.

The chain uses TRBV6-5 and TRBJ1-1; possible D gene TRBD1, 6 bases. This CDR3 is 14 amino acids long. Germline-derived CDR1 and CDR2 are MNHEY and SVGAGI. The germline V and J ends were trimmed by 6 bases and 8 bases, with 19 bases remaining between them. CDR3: CASSKGDNRFEAFF. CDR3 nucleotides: TGTGCCAGCAGCAAAGGGGACAATCGATTCGAAGCTTTCTTT.

CDR3 amino acids: CASSIGLAGAKNIQYF. The CDR3 region has the DNA TGTGCCAGTAGTATTGGACTAGCGGGAGCCAAAAACATTCAGTACTTC. The chain links TRBV19 to TRBJ2-4, with 11 nucleotides matching TRBD2. V lost 3 bases and J lost 0; bases outside the gene matches: 1. The CDR3 covers 16 residues. Germline CDR1 LNHDA, CDR2 SQIVND (reference sequence).

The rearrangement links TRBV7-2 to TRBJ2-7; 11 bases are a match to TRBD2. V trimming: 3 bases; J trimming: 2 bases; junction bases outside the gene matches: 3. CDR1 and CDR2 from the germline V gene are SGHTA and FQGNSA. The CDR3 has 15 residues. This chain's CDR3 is CASSLTSGDPYEQYF. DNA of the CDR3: TGTGCCAGCAGCTTGACTAGCGGGGACCCCTACGAGCAGTACTTC. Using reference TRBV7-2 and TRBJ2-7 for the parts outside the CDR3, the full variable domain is GAGVSQSPSNKVTEKGKDVELRCDPISGHTALYWYRQSLGQGLEFLIYFQGNSAPDKSGLPSDRFSAERTGGSVSTLTIQRTQQEDSAVYLCASSLTSGDPYEQYFGPGTRLTVT.

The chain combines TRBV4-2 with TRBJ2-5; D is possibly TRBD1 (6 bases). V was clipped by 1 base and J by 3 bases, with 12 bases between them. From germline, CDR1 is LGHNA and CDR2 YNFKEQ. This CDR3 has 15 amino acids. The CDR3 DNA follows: TGTGCCAGCAGCCAAGTAGCAGGGGTCAAAGAGACCCAGTACTTC. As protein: CASSQVAGVKETQYF.

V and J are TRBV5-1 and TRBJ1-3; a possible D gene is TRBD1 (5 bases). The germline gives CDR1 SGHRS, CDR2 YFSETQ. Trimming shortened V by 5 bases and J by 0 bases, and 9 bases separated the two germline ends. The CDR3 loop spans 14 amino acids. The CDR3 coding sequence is TGCGCCAGCAGACAGGTTCTCTCTGGAAACACCATATATTTT. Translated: CASRQVLSGNTIYF.

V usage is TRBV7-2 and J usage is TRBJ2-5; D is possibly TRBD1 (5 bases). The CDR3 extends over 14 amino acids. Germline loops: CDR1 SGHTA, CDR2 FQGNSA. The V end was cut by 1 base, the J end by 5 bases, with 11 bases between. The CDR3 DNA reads TGTGCCAGCAGCTTAGTCAGGGCGACGGAGACCCAGTACTTC. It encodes CASSLVRATETQYF. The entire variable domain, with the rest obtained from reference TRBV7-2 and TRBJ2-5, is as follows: GAGVSQSPSNKVTEKGKDVELRCDPISGHTALYWYRQSLGQGLEFLIYFQGNSAPDKSGLPSDRFSAERTGGSVSTLTIQRTQQEDSAVYLCASSLVRATETQYFGPGTRLLVL.

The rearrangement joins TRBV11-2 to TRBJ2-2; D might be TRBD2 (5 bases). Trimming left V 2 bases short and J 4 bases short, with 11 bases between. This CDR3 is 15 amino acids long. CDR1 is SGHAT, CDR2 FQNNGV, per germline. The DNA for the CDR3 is TGTGCCAGCAGCTTAACCGGGGTTGGCACCGGGGAGCTGTTTTTT. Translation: CASSLTGVGTGELFF.

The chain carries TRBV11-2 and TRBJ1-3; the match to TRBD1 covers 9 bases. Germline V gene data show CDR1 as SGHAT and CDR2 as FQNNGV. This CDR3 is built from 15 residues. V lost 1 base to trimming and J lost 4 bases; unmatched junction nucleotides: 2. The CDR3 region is CASSLVGQGGNTIYF. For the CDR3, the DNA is TGTGCCAGCAGCTTAGTGGGACAGGGAGGAAACACCATATATTTT.

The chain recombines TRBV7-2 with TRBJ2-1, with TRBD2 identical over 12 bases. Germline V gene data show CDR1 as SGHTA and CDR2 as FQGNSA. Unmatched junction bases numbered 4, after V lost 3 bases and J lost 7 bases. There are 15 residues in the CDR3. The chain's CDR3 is CASSLRLAGENEQFF. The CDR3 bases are TGTGCCAGCAGCTTGAGACTAGCGGGAGAGAATGAGCAGTTCTTC.